The clone carrying this TCR beta chain was seen more than once but under ten times. Its specificity is unknown. Among the exclusions were patients with other autoimmune diseases, uncontrolled infections, pregnancy or lactation. The source of the sample is a study of Graves' ophthalmopathy and Graves' hyperthyroidism. General study results and limits: Detected in blood as well were most expanded thyroid clonotypes with frequency above 0.001.

The germline gives CDR1 SEHNR, CDR2 FQNEAQ (reference sequence). V gave up 5 bases and J gave up 7 bases, with 23 bases separating them. The CDR3 runs to 16 residues. Amplification of the TCR beta CDR3 regions used RNA transcripts (as template). The authors performed first-round RT-PCR with HTBI primers and then a second-round multiplex PCR. TCRdb fed the multiplex PCR reads into MiXCR, producing one record per CDR3 protein. The top ten clones hold over 8.5% of a sample with over a million distinct CDR3 sequences, around a third of them seen once. This receptor was obtained from an adult man with Graves' hyperthyroidism. Sequenced: peripheral blood or thyroid tissue (not recorded which). This chain connects TRBV7-9 to TRBJ2-5; D gene ambiguous. CDR3 residues: CASSQDFTDRRGTQYF. For the CDR3, the DNA is TGTGCCAGCAGCCAAGATTTCACAGATAGAAGAGGGACCCAGTACTTC.